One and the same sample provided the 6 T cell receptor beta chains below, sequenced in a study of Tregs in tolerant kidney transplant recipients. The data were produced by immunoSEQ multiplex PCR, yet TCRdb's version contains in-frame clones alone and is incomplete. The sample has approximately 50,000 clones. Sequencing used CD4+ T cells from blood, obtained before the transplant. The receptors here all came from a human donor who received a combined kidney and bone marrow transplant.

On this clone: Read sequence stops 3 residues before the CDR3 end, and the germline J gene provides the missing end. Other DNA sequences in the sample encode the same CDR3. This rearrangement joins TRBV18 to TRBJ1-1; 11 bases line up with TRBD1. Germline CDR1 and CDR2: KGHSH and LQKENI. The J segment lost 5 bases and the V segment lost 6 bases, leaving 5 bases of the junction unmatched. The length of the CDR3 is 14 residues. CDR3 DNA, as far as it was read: TGTGCCAGCTCCCCCGGGACAGGGGGTACTGAA. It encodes CASSPGTGGTE. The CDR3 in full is CASSPGTGGTEAFF.

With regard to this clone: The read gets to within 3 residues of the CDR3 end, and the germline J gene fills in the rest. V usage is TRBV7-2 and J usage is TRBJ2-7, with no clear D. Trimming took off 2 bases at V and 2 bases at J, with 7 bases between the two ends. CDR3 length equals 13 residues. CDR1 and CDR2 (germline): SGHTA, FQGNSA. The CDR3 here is CASSLSPTYEQYF. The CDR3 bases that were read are TGTGCCAGCAGCTTAAGCCCCACCTACGAG. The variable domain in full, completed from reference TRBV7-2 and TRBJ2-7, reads GAGVSQSPSNKVTEKGKDVELRCDPISGHTALYWYRQSLGQGLEFLIYFQGNSAPDKSGLPSDRFSAERTGGSVSTLTIQRTQQEDSAVYLCASSLSPTYEQYFGPGTRLTVT.

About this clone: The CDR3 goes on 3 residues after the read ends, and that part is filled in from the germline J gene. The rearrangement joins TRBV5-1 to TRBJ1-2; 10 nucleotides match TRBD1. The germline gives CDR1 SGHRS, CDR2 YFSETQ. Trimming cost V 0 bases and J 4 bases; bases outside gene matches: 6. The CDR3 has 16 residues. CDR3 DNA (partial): TGCGCCAGCAGCTTGGGGACAGGGGGTGAGGTCTATGGC. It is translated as CASSLGTGGEVYG. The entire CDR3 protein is CASSLGTGGEVYGYTF.

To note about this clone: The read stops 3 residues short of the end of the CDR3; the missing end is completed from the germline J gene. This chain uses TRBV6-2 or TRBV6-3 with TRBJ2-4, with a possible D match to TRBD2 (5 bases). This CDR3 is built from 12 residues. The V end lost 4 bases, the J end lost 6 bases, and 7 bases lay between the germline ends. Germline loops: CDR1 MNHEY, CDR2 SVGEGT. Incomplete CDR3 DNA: TGTGCCAGCAGTTCTAGCCTAAACATT. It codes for CASSSSLNI. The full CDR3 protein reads CASSSSLNIQYF.

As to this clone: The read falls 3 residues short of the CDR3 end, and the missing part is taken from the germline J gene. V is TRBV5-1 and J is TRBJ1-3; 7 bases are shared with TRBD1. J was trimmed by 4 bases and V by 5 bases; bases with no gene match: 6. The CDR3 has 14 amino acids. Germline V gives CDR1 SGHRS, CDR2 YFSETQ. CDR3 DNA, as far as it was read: TGCGCCAGCAGTTCCGACAGGGCCGGAAACACC. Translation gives CASSSDRAGNT. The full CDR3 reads CASSSDRAGNTIYF.

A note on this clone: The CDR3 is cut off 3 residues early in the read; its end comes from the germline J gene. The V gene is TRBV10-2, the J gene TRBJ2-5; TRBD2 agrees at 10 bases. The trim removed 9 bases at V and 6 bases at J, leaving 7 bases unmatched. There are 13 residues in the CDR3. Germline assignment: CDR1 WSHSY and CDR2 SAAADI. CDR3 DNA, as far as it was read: TGCGCCAGTGAAAGCGGGGGGGCTAAGACC. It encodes CASESGGAKT. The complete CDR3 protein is CASESGGAKTQYF.